This T cell receptor (beta chain) was identified in a study of vaccination effects on CD4 cells after COVID-19. Study results and caveats: Healthy vaccinees' vaccine-induced clones included only 1 of 255 cross-reacting with common cold coronaviruses.

V lost 6 bases and J lost 0, with 16 bases in between. The CDR3 is 16 amino acids. Germline V gives CDR1 SGDLS, CDR2 YYNGEE. Some clones are missing from TCRdb's copy, which holds only in-frame ones; the method was immunoSEQ multiplex PCR. The sample has about 61,000 clones; roughly 73% are singletons. For this clone: Its antigen remains unidentified.

Antigen-specific CD4+ T cells were expanded (with viral peptide pools) by the ViraFEST assay ahead of sequencing. It was after approximately 11 days of culture that CD4+ T cells were isolated. Each participant was given two doses of one vaccine (BNT162b2 or mRNA-1273). This sample comprised CD4+ T cells from PBMCs cultured with HCoV-229E spike peptides, obtained after COVID-19 vaccination. The TCR comes from a human donor who received a COVID-19 vaccine. The rearrangement joins TRBV9 to TRBJ2-1, with D perhaps TRBD2 (6 bases). CDR3 sequence reads: CASTRRGTGSYNEQFF. The CDR3 DNA is TGTGCCAGCACCAGACGGGGGACGGGCTCCTACAATGAGCAGTTCTTC.